The next 15 T cell receptor beta chains were all read from a single sample in a study of blood T cell repertoires in COVID-19. Measured with immunoSEQ multiplex PCR; TCRdb has only the in-frame clones, and not every one. The sample lists almost 250,000 clones; around 85% were seen once. Sequencing input: PBMCs or T cells enriched from blood (not recorded which). Receptors were obtained from a woman aged 45-59 years with acute COVID-19.

This clone is a singleton in its sample. This rearrangement joins TRBV7-2 to TRBJ2-2, with TRBD2 matching over 10 bases. The junction had 5 bases not matched to a gene; V was cut back by 1 base and J by 6 bases. The CDR3 loop spans 16 amino acids. Germline CDR1 reads SGHTA; CDR2 reads FQGNSA. The CDR3 DNA follows: TGTGCCAGCAGCTTAGAAGCGGGGGGGCTCGCCGGGGAGCTGTTTTTT. Protein sequence: CASSLEAGGLAGELFF. Full variable domain (missing parts from reference TRBV7-2 and TRBJ2-2): GAGVSQSPSNKVTEKGKDVELRCDPISGHTALYWYRQSLGQGLEFLIYFQGNSAPDKSGLPSDRFSAERTGGSVSTLTIQRTQQEDSAVYLCASSLEAGGLAGELFFGEGSRLTVL.

V is TRBV29-1 and J is TRBJ2-3; 8 bases map to TRBD2. CDR3 length equals 14 residues. V shed 2 bases and J 3 bases; nucleotides not matched to a gene: 4. Germline CDR1 SQVTM, CDR2 ANQGSEA. The CDR3 region has the DNA TGCAGCGTTGAAACGGGGGGGCAAACAGATACGCAGTATTTT. Protein sequence: CSVETGGQTDTQYF.

V and J are TRBV7-9 and TRBJ2-3; 9 bases align to TRBD1. The CDR3 totals 15 residues. Trimming cost V 6 bases and J 5 bases; bases outside gene matches: 9. Germline CDR1 and CDR2: SEHNR and FQNEAQ (reference sequence). CDR3: CASSPDRGWQDTQYF. DNA for the CDR3: TGTGCCAGCAGTCCTGACAGGGGGTGGCAAGATACGCAGTATTTT. The whole variable domain, filled in from reference TRBV7-9 and TRBJ2-3, reads DTGVSQNPRHKITKRGQNVTFRCDPISEHNRLYWYRQTLGQGPEFLTYFQNEAQLEKSRLLSDRFSAERPKGSFSTLEIQRTEQGDSAMYLCASSPDRGWQDTQYFGPGTRLTVL.

The chain combines TRBV28 with TRBJ1-5; 8 nucleotides line up with TRBD1. CDR1 is MDHEN, CDR2 SYDVKM, per germline. J gave up 6 bases and V 4 bases, and 8 bases lay outside the gene matches. The CDR3 totals 15 residues. The CDR3 DNA sequence: TGTGCCAGCAGTTCACTCGGACAGGGCGGTCAGCCCCAGCATTTT. Its protein is CASSSLGQGGQPQHF.

The chain joins TRBV4-2 to TRBJ1-5; a weak D match, TRBD1 (6 bases). The germline V and J ends were trimmed by 0 bases and 2 bases, with 11 bases remaining between them. The CDR3 has 16 amino acids. The germline gives CDR1 LGHNA, CDR2 YNFKEQ. CDR3 sequence reads: CASSQDATGRNQPQHF. Written as DNA, the CDR3 is TGTGCCAGCAGCCAAGATGCTACAGGGCGCAATCAGCCCCAGCATTTT.

This rearrangement joins TRBV14 to TRBJ2-5; TRBD2 aligns across 8 bases. Germline assignment: CDR1 SGHDN and CDR2 FVKESK. V gave up 7 bases and J gave up 4 bases; unmatched junction bases: 11. The CDR3 totals 15 residues. The CDR3 is CASKEGAGGRETQYF. The CDR3 coding sequence is TGTGCCAGCAAGGAGGGCGCGGGGGGCCGAGAGACCCAGTACTTC.

The rearrangement links TRBV7-9 to TRBJ1-1, with 7 positions matching TRBD1. The V gene end was trimmed by 5 bases and the J gene end by 4 bases; junction bases not matched to a gene: 4. CDR1 is SEHNR, CDR2 FQNEAQ, per germline (reference sequence). This CDR3 is built from 13 residues. This CDR3 reads CASSPTGLTEAFF. The CDR3 region has the DNA TGTGCCAGCAGCCCGACAGGGCTCACTGAAGCTTTCTTT.

This chain links TRBV3-1 (or the pseudogene TRBV3-2) with TRBJ2-1; D is possibly TRBD2 (6 bases). V lost 0 bases to trimming and J lost 10 bases, with 10 bases between them. Per the germline V gene, CDR1 is LGHDT and CDR2 is YNNKEL (reference sequence). This CDR3 is 13 amino acids long. The CDR3 DNA follows: TGTGCCAGCAGCCAAGATTTCGCGGGAGAGCAGTTCTTC. This sequence encodes CASSQDFAGEQFF.

CDR3 amino acids: CASSPSRQGWTEAFF. Written as DNA, the CDR3 is TGTGCCAGCAGCCCAAGCCGACAGGGGTGGACTGAAGCTTTCTTT. J is TRBJ1-1 and V is TRBV7-9; TRBD1 matches 8 bases. J was trimmed by 5 bases and V by 5 bases; bases with no gene match: 10. CDR1 is SEHNR and CDR2 is FQNEAQ in the germline V gene (reference sequence). This CDR3 spans 15 amino acids.

This chain's CDR3 is CASSRGRERQPQHF. The CDR3, as DNA: TGTGCCAGCAGTCGGGGTCGTGAACGTCAGCCCCAGCATTTT. The rearrangement joins TRBV2 to TRBJ1-5; the D is unclear. From germline, CDR1 is SNHLY and CDR2 FYNNEI. V gave up 5 bases and J gave up 6 bases, with 14 bases separating them. CDR3 length equals 14 residues.

V usage is TRBV3-1 (or the pseudogene TRBV3-2) and J usage is TRBJ1-5; a weak D match, TRBD1 (5 bases). V lost 3 bases and J lost 4, with 7 bases in between. The CDR3 sequence is 13 residues long. Germline CDR1 LGHDT, CDR2 YNNKEL (reference sequence). The CDR3 spells CASSHSGNQPQHF. The CDR3 coding sequence is TGTGCCAGCAGCCATTCAGGGAATCAGCCCCAGCATTTT.

This clone was observed a single time. V and J are TRBV3-1 (or the pseudogene TRBV3-2) and TRBJ2-1; 7 nucleotides agree with TRBD2. Trimming removed 8 bases from V and 5 bases from J; junction bases left unmatched: 6. This CDR3 is built from 13 residues. Germline V gene sequence: CDR1 LGHDT, CDR2 YNNKEL (reference sequence). The CDR3 DNA reads as TGTGCCAGCGGGCTAGCGGCTCACAATGAGCAGTTCTTC. Its protein product is CASGLAAHNEQFF.

The V and J genes are TRBV19 and TRBJ1-5; no reliable D call. The CDR3 extends over 13 amino acids. V was cut by 7 bases and J by 6 bases, with 13 bases left in between. Germline V gene data show CDR1 as LNHDA and CDR2 as SQIVND (reference sequence). The CDR3 is CASTAGFGQPQHF. The CDR3 nucleotides read TGTGCCAGTACCGCCGGGTTTGGTCAGCCCCAGCATTTT. The variable domain in full, with the rest retrieved from reference TRBV19 and TRBJ1-5, is DGGITQSPKYLFRKEGQNVTLSCEQNLNHDAMYWYRQDPGQGLRLIYYSQIVNDFQKGDIAEGYSVSREKKESFPLTVTSAQKNPTAFYLCASTAGFGQPQHFGDGTRLSIL.

This clone was seen at least ten times. The chain joins TRBV11-2 to TRBJ1-2; a possible D gene is TRBD1 (5 bases). Between the trimmed V and J ends, which lost 5 bases and 3 bases, there was a span of 10 bases. Germline CDR1 and CDR2: SGHAT and FQNNGV. The length of the CDR3 is 13 residues. The CDR3 DNA follows: TGTGCCAGCAGCCCCCTCAGGGACTATGGCTACACCTTC. Protein sequence: CASSPLRDYGYTF.

J is TRBJ2-3 and V is TRBV2; 7 bases map to TRBD1. The J segment lost 6 bases and the V segment lost 7 bases, leaving 13 bases of the junction unmatched. CDR1 is SNHLY and CDR2 is FYNNEI in the germline V gene. The CDR3 extends over 15 amino acids. CDR3 sequence: CASINRDSRRDTQYF. CDR3 sequence (DNA): TGTGCCAGCATTAACCGGGACAGCCGACGGGATACGCAGTATTTT.